Shown below are 32 T cell receptor beta chains from a single sample sequenced in a study of OX40 agonist ivuxolimab in advanced cancers. Clones were read by immunoSEQ multiplex PCR, and TCRdb kept only the in-frame ones, dropping some. The sample yields 80,000 to 95,000 clones, around 84% seen once. Sequencing used CD4+ or CD8+ T cells sorted from blood, obtained in a trial of the OX40 agonist ivuxolimab. The receptors stem from an adult with an advanced solid tumor such as melanoma, head and neck, liver or kidney cancer.

The chain employs TRBV28 and TRBJ2-7; either TRBD1 or TRBD2 may supply D (5 bases each). Trimming took 7 bases from V and 7 from J, leaving 17 bases between them. This CDR3 has 13 amino acids. Germline V gene sequence: CDR1 MDHEN, CDR2 SYDVKM. CDR3 bases: TGTGCCAGCACAGACACTACGAGGGGTGAGCAGTACTTC. Protein sequence: CASTDTTRGEQYF.

V is TRBV9 and J is TRBJ2-1, with D perhaps being TRBD1 or TRBD2 (5 bases each). Deletions cut 3 bases from V and 7 bases from J, with 17 bases between. CDR3 length: 15 residues. Germline CDR1 is SGDLS and CDR2 is YYNGEE. The CDR3 reads CASSETPGRGNEQFF. In DNA form, the CDR3 reads TGTGCCAGCAGCGAGACCCCGGGGCGCGGGAATGAGCAGTTCTTC. The complete variable domain, with remaining parts taken from reference TRBV9 and TRBJ2-1, reads DSGVTQTPKHLITATGQRVTLRCSPRSGDLSVYWYQQSLDQGLQFLIQYYNGEERAKGNILERFSAQQFPDLHSELNLSSLELGDSALYFCASSETPGRGNEQFFGPGTRLTVL.

The chain combines TRBV19 with TRBJ1-1; 9 positions agree with TRBD1. Germline CDR1 is LNHDA and CDR2 is SQIVND (reference sequence). The ends lost 10 bases at V and 1 base at J; junction bases unmatched: 4. The CDR3 covers 13 residues. The DNA for the CDR3 is TGTGCCACCGCGGACAGGGGGAACACTGAAGCTTTCTTT. Encoded protein: CATADRGNTEAFF.

This chain connects TRBV10-3 to TRBJ2-7, with TRBD1 identical over 9 bases. The CDR3 sequence is 14 residues long. Germline V gene lookup returns CDR1 ENHRY and CDR2 SYGVKD. Trimming at V came to 7 bases and at J to 3 bases, leaving 7 bases not matched to a gene. For the CDR3, the DNA is TGTGCCATCACTCGCGAGGACAGGGGCTACGAGCAGTACTTC. It yields the protein CAITREDRGYEQYF.

The chain combines TRBV5-8 with TRBJ1-6; the match to TRBD1 covers 7 bases. CDR3 length: 14 amino acids. CDR1 and CDR2 (germline): SGHTS, YDEGEE. Trimming took 1 base from V and 6 from J; bases not matched to a gene: 1. The CDR3 DNA reads as TGTGCCAGCAGCTTGCAGGGGGGTAATTCACCCCTCCACTTT. Translated: CASSLQGGNSPLHF.

The chain carries TRBV7-2 and TRBJ2-2, with D perhaps TRBD1 (5 bases). The CDR3 is 14 residues long. V was pared by 6 bases and J by 5 bases, with 13 bases between. Germline V gene data show CDR1 as SGHTA and CDR2 as FQGNSA. CDR3 protein: CASRENQGTGELFF. Written as DNA, the CDR3 is TGTGCCAGCAGGGAGAACCAGGGTACCGGGGAGCTGTTTTTT.

This clone was seen a single time. The rearrangement joins TRBV5-4 to TRBJ1-2; D is possibly TRBD1 (6 bases). Per germline, CDR1 SGHNT and CDR2 YYREEE (reference sequence). This CDR3 has 14 amino acids. Trimming cost V 1 base and J 7 bases, with 14 bases left between them. The CDR3 DNA sequence: TGTGCCAGCAGCTTGCGGGGGGCGCGGGGTGGCTACACCTTC. This gives the protein CASSLRGARGGYTF. Full variable domain (remainder filled in from reference TRBV5-4 and TRBJ1-2): ETGVTQSPTHLIKTRGQQVTLRCSSQSGHNTVSWYQQALGQGPQFIFQYYREEENGRGNFPPRFSGLQFPNYSSELNVNALELDDSALYLCASSLRGARGGYTFGSGTRLTVV.

The chain recombines TRBV6-1 with TRBJ1-3; D remains ambiguous. The ends were cut back, 7 bases at V and 0 bases at J, with 1 base in the middle. Germline V gene lookup returns CDR1 MNHNS and CDR2 SASEGT. This CDR3 is 11 amino acids long. CDR3 bases: TGTGCCAGCACCTCTGGAAACACCATATATTTT. It translates to CASTSGNTIYF.

The chain couples TRBV30 to TRBJ1-3; a possible D gene is TRBD1 (5 bases). The CDR3 is 16 residues long. V dropped 0 bases and J dropped 6 bases, with 18 bases sitting between them. Germline CDR1 is GTSNPN and CDR2 is SVGIG (reference sequence). CDR3 residues: CAWSVRERAGLNTIYF. The CDR3 DNA sequence: TGTGCCTGGAGTGTACGTGAGCGCGCAGGGTTAAACACCATATATTTT.

This chain joins TRBV7-9 and TRBJ2-3, with 7 positions matching TRBD2. The CDR3 has 15 residues. Germline V gene lookup returns CDR1 SEHNR and CDR2 FQNEAQ (reference sequence). V was pared by 6 bases and J by 0 bases, with 6 bases of the junction left unmatched. The DNA of the CDR3 is TGTGCCAGCAGTTCTCTAGCGGCTAGCACAGATACGCAGTATTTT. Translated: CASSSLAASTDTQYF.

The V and J genes are TRBV6-5 and TRBJ1-2; D unresolved. The V gene's germline CDR1 is MNHEY and CDR2 SVGAGI. Trimming left V 5 bases short and J 8 bases short, with 15 bases between. The CDR3 consists of 13 residues. This CDR3 reads CASSTPVIAGYTF. The CDR3 nucleotides are TGTGCCAGCAGTACCCCAGTCATTGCGGGCTACACCTTC.

The chain combines TRBV28 with TRBJ1-6; D is unclear. The ends were cut back, 5 bases at V and 5 bases at J, with 4 bases in the middle. The CDR3 runs 12 residues. Germline CDR1 MDHEN, CDR2 SYDVKM. The CDR3 DNA follows: TGTGCCAGCAGTGGGAATAATTCACCCCTCCACTTT. As protein: CASSGNNSPLHF.

V usage is TRBV6-6 and J usage is TRBJ1-6; D gene uncertain. CDR3 length equals 12 residues. With 6 bases removed from V and 10 bases from J, the gap between germline ends came to 10 bases. Germline V gene data show CDR1 as MNHNY and CDR2 as SVGAGI (reference sequence). This CDR3 is CASSLHGSPLHF. CDR3 nucleotide sequence: TGTGCCAGCAGCTTACACGGGTCACCCCTCCACTTT.

The rearrangement joins TRBV28 to TRBJ1-3; a possible D gene is TRBD1 (5 bases). The CDR3 runs 14 residues. The V and J ends lost 3 bases and 3 bases respectively, with 9 bases between them. Looked up from germline, CDR1 is MDHEN and CDR2 is SYDVKM. CDR3: CASSLRGYGNTIYF. CDR3 bases: TGTGCCAGCAGTTTGAGGGGCTATGGAAACACCATATATTTT.

V gene TRBV4-2 combines with J gene TRBJ1-3; D is unclear. Trimming cost V 0 bases and J 0 bases, with 9 bases left between them. Germline CDR1 is LGHNA and CDR2 is YNFKEQ. This CDR3 has 16 residues. This chain's CDR3 is CASSQERRRSGNTIYF. The CDR3 bases are TGTGCCAGCAGCCAAGAAAGAAGGCGCTCTGGAAACACCATATATTTT.

The rearrangement links TRBV5-4 to TRBJ1-4, with 7 bases lining up with TRBD1. The CDR3 sequence is 15 residues long. CDR1 is SGHNT and CDR2 is YYREEE in the germline V gene (reference sequence). Losses at the gene ends were 3 bases for V and 4 bases for J; bases not matched to a gene: 6. CDR3 bases: TGTGCCAGCAGCTCCAGACAGGGTGATAATGAAAAACTGTTTTTT. Translation: CASSSRQGDNEKLFF.

The chain uses TRBV15 and TRBJ1-1, with D maybe TRBD1 (5 bases). The CDR3 length is 16 residues. Per germline, CDR1 LNHNV and CDR2 YYDKDF (reference sequence). Trimming stripped 0 bases from V and 0 bases from J, with 11 bases between. The DNA of the CDR3 is TGTGCCACCAGCAGAGATTTAGGACAAGTGAACACTGAAGCTTTCTTT. It yields the protein CATSRDLGQVNTEAFF.

The V and J genes are TRBV7-2 and TRBJ2-1; TRBD2 is a possible D gene (7 bases). Deletions cut 1 base from V and 3 bases from J, with 10 bases between. CDR1 is SGHTA, CDR2 FQGNSA, per germline. This CDR3 is 15 amino acids long. Here the CDR3 reads CASSLGGGGYNEQFF. In DNA form, the CDR3 reads TGTGCCAGCAGCTTAGGGGGGGGCGGCTACAATGAGCAGTTCTTC.

This chain uses TRBV19 with TRBJ1-2; D remains ambiguous. The CDR3 covers 13 residues. Trimming cost V 6 bases and J 1 base, with 9 bases left between them. Germline lookup yields CDR1 LNHDA and CDR2 SQIVND (reference sequence). The chain's CDR3 is CASRNTDNYGYTF. CDR3 coding DNA: TGTGCCAGTAGAAATACAGATAACTATGGCTACACCTTC.

In the case of this clone: One junction end disagrees with the germline gene, perhaps due to a read error. The genes are TRBV7-7 and TRBJ2-7, with D perhaps being TRBD1 or TRBD2 (5 bases each). This CDR3 spans 15 amino acids. CDR1 and CDR2 (germline): SSHAT, FNYEAQ (reference sequence). The DNA for the CDR3 is TGTGCTAGCAGCTTGGGTTCAGGGAGCGAGCACGAGCAGTACTTC. Its protein product is CASSLGSGSEHEQYF.

This chain links TRBV5-1 with TRBJ1-1, with D perhaps TRBD1 (5 bases). CDR1 and CDR2 from the germline V gene are SGHRS and YFSETQ. The V and J ends lost 4 bases and 0 bases respectively, with 13 bases between them. The CDR3 sequence is 15 residues long. Written as DNA, the CDR3 is TGCGCCAGCAGCCCCTCGACAGCAATGAACACTGAAGCTTTCTTT. This gives the protein CASSPSTAMNTEAFF.

This clone was picked up a small number of times. This rearrangement joins TRBV2 to TRBJ2-2; 7 nucleotides align to TRBD1. This CDR3 contains 15 residues. Germline V lookup: CDR1 SNHLY, CDR2 FYNNEI. The J segment lost 7 bases and the V segment lost 4 bases, leaving 9 bases of the junction unmatched. This chain's CDR3 is CASSGEGARVGELFF. The CDR3 nucleotides are TGTGCCAGCAGTGGAGAGGGGGCGAGGGTCGGGGAGCTGTTTTTT.

V is TRBV28 and J is TRBJ1-4; a possible D gene is TRBD1 (5 bases). Germline CDR1 is MDHEN and CDR2 is SYDVKM. CDR3 length equals 16 residues. V was cut by 5 bases and J by 8 bases, with 21 bases left in between. The CDR3 DNA sequence: TGTGCCAGCAGTGCGGGGACGGGACTGGGATACGAAAAACTGTTTTTT. This translates into CASSAGTGLGYEKLFF.

This chain connects TRBV7-2 to TRBJ2-3, with 8 bases aligning to TRBD2. This CDR3 is built from 15 residues. CDR1 and CDR2 (germline): SGHTA, FQGNSA. After removal of 3 bases from V and 2 bases from J, the junction contained 4 bases not matched to a gene. The CDR3 DNA sequence: TGTGCCAGCAGCTTTTCGGGGGGGAACACAGATACGCAGTATTTT. Its protein product is CASSFSGGNTDTQYF.

The chain couples TRBV6-6 to TRBJ1-3; D is perhaps TRBD1 (6 bases). Germline V gene lookup returns CDR1 MNHNY and CDR2 SVGAGI (reference sequence). The CDR3 has 13 amino acids. Trimming removed 6 bases at V and 4 bases at J, with 10 bases between. The CDR3 sequence: CASRRTAGNTIYF. CDR3 coding DNA: TGTGCCAGCAGAAGGACAGCGGGAAACACCATATATTTT.

This chain uses TRBV5-1 with TRBJ2-3; 7 bases line up with TRBD1. The germline gives CDR1 SGHRS, CDR2 YFSETQ. V dropped 6 bases and J dropped 2; count of bases not matched to a gene: 6. This CDR3 is built from 14 residues. As DNA, the CDR3 is TGCGCCAGCAACCGGGACAGTACCACAGATACGCAGTATTTT. Residues: CASNRDSTTDTQYF.

This clone was counted only a few times. V and J are TRBV15 and TRBJ2-2; D is perhaps TRBD1 (6 bases). V lost 0 bases, J lost 6 bases, and 17 bases lay in between. This CDR3 is 17 amino acids long. Germline V gives CDR1 LNHNV, CDR2 YYDKDF (reference sequence). This chain's CDR3 is CATSRDSPTGPAGELFF. Here the CDR3 DNA reads TGTGCCACCAGCAGAGATTCTCCCACAGGGCCGGCCGGGGAGCTGTTTTTT.

The chain carries TRBV5-1 and TRBJ1-4, with TRBD1 as a possible D gene (5 bases). V was clipped by 4 bases and J by 6 bases, with 13 bases between them. There are 14 residues in the CDR3. Germline assignment: CDR1 SGHRS and CDR2 YFSETQ. The CDR3 DNA reads TGCGCCAGCAGCCTGGAGGTAGGGGATGAAAAACTGTTTTTT. Protein sequence: CASSLEVGDEKLFF.

The rearrangement joins TRBV18 to TRBJ2-5, with a tentative D call TRBD2 (6 bases). V was clipped by 2 bases and J by 4 bases, with 14 bases between them. Germline values: CDR1 KGHSH, CDR2 LQKENI. This CDR3 region has 15 residues. CDR3 sequence: CASSPVREIPETQYF. The CDR3 coding sequence is TGTGCCAGCTCACCAGTACGGGAGATCCCAGAGACCCAGTACTTC.

This rearrangement joins TRBV5-1 to TRBJ2-3, with D unresolved. V was clipped by 2 bases and J by 2 bases, with 9 bases between them. There are 14 residues in the CDR3. In germline, CDR1 is SGHRS, CDR2 YFSETQ. DNA of the CDR3: TGCGCCAGCAGCTTCCGACACGACACAGATACGCAGTATTTT. It translates to CASSFRHDTDTQYF.

The gene calls are TRBV18 and TRBJ1-4; TRBD1 agrees at 7 bases. Germline assignment: CDR1 KGHSH and CDR2 LQKENI. The CDR3 contains 15 residues. The junction had 8 bases not matched to a gene; V was cut back by 3 bases and J by 7 bases. DNA of the CDR3: TGTGCCAGCTCACCTGGTAACAGGGGTAGTGAAAAACTGTTTTTT. This gives the protein CASSPGNRGSEKLFF.

V and J are TRBV5-1 and TRBJ2-7; TRBD1 aligns across 9 bases. Trimming cost V 0 bases and J 3 bases; bases outside gene matches: 7. The CDR3 length is 16 residues. CDR1 and CDR2 (germline): SGHRS, YFSETQ. For the CDR3, the DNA is TGCGCCAGCAGCTTGGCTAGGTCGGGACAGGGCTACGAGCAGTACTTC. Translation gives CASSLARSGQGYEQYF.